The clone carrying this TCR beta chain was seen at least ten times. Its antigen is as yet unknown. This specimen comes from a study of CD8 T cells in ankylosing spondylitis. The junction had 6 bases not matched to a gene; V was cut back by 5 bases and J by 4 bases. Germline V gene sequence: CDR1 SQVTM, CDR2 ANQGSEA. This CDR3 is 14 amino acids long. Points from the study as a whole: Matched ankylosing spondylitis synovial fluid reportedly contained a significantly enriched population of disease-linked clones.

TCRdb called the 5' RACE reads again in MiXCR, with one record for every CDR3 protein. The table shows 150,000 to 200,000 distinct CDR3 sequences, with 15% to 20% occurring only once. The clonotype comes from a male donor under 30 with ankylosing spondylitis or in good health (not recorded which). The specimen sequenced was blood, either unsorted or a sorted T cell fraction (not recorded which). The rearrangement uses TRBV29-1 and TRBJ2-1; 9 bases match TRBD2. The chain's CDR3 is CSVWGAGGYNEQFF. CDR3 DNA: TGCAGCGTTTGGGGGGCGGGAGGGTACAATGAGCAGTTCTTC.